These 11 T cell receptor beta chains originate from one sample sequenced in a study of human T cells and chemical hapten exposure. Stated time point: patch test 1, 2 weeks after DPC sensitization. The treatment denotes: therapeutic diphenylcyclopropenone sensitization with weekly scalp DPC. Each CDR3 protein is one row after TCRdb ran MiXCR on the RACE reads. The table includes fewer than 500,000 distinct CDR3 sequences, around 5% detected once. The specimen was whole blood, collected in connection with sensitization to the hapten diphenylcyclopropenone (DPC). These receptors all stem from a woman in her 50s with alopecia areata. Some clones in this sample may be carry-over from other donors' samples.

This clonotype was seen a handful of times. This chain joins TRBV6-5 and TRBJ1-3; no definite D call. CDR1 and CDR2 (germline): MNHEY, SVGAGI. CDR3 size: 17 residues. Trimming removed 7 bases at V and 0 bases at J, with 19 bases between. The CDR3 DNA sequence: TGTGCCAGCATCGACGGACGCCGTCCTTACTCTGGAAACACCATATATTTT. The encoded protein is CASIDGRRPYSGNTIYF.

This clonotype was observed many times. The CDR3 loop is CASSQDRGTYNEQFF. The CDR3 DNA reads as TGCGCCAGCAGCCAAGATCGGGGGACCTACAATGAGCAGTTCTTC. The chain couples TRBV4-3 to TRBJ2-1; tentatively, D is TRBD2 (6 bases). Germline-derived CDR1 and CDR2 are LGHNA and YSLEER. The CDR3 is made up of 15 amino acids. The germline V and J ends were trimmed by 0 bases and 2 bases, with 8 bases remaining between them.

This clonotype was counted only a few times. The CDR3 protein is CASRDSADTQYF. CDR3 nucleotide sequence: TGTGCCAGCAGGGACTCCGCAGATACGCAGTATTTT. The chain links TRBV2 to TRBJ2-3; tentative D call: TRBD2 (5 bases). V lost 6 bases and J lost 4, with 8 bases in between. Germline V gene data show CDR1 as SNHLY and CDR2 as FYNNEI. This CDR3 spans 12 amino acids.

Only a few counts were recorded for this clonotype. The chain carries TRBV5-6 and TRBJ1-1; weak D call: TRBD1 (5 bases). V was clipped by 1 base and J by 0 bases, with 10 bases between them. Germline assignment: CDR1 SGHDT and CDR2 YYEEEE. There are 15 residues in the CDR3. The CDR3: CASSLRGHMNTEAFF. CDR3 sequence (DNA): TGTGCCAGCAGCTTGCGAGGACACATGAACACTGAAGCTTTCTTT. Complete variable domain (other parts from reference TRBV5-6 and TRBJ1-1): DAGVTQSPTHLIKTRGQQVTLRCSPKSGHDTVSWYQQALGQGPQFIFQYYEEEERQRGNFPDRFSGHQFPNYSSELNVNALLLGDSALYLCASSLRGHMNTEAFFGQGTRLTVV.

This clonotype has only a few counts. The chain couples TRBV29-1 to TRBJ2-5; a possible D gene is TRBD2 (6 bases). This CDR3 contains 12 residues. The ends were cut back, 5 bases at V and 1 base at J, with 8 bases in the middle. Looked up from germline, CDR1 is SQVTM and CDR2 is ANQGSEA. This chain's CDR3 is CSVMEGQETQYF. In DNA, the CDR3 is TGCAGCGTTATGGAGGGCCAAGAGACCCAGTACTTC.

About this clonotype itself: This clone may be a read error of a much larger clone one base away. This chain uses TRBV6-5 with TRBJ2-3; TRBD2 matches 8 bases. Germline V gives CDR1 MNHEY, CDR2 SVGAGI. The CDR3 spans 15 residues. Trimming cost V 8 bases and J 2 bases; bases outside gene matches: 9. As DNA, the CDR3 is TGTGCCAGCCGACCGAGCGGGAGCTCCACAGATACGCAGTATTTT. It codes for CASRPSGSSTDTQYF.

The sample holds many counts of this clonotype. The chain couples TRBV5-1 to TRBJ1-4; D gene uncertain. CDR3 length: 14 amino acids. The germline CDR1 and CDR2 sequences are SGHRS and YFSETQ. Deletions cut 0 bases from V and 6 bases from J, with 9 bases between. This CDR3 reads CASSLEQNYEKLFF. For the CDR3, the DNA is TGCGCCAGCAGCTTGGAACAGAACTATGAAAAACTGTTTTTT.

The genes are TRBV20-1 and TRBJ1-5; D is possibly TRBD1 (6 bases). Germline V CDR1 and CDR2: DFQATT, SNEGSKA (reference sequence). The CDR3 spans 15 residues. V was trimmed by 4 bases and J by 1 base, leaving 14 bases between them. CDR3 loop: CSATRGAGSNQPQHF. The CDR3 region has the DNA TGCAGTGCTACCCGGGGGGCAGGGAGCAATCAGCCCCAGCATTTT.

The rearrangement uses TRBV6-5 and TRBJ2-4; D is undetermined. There are 12 residues in the CDR3. CDR1 and CDR2 from the germline V gene are MNHEY and SVGAGI. Trimming cost V 4 bases and J 8 bases, with 9 bases left between them. CDR3 in amino acids: CASSSALDIQYF. CDR3 DNA sequence: TGTGCCAGCAGTTCGGCCTTGGACATTCAGTACTTC.

This clonotype was seen more than once but under ten times. The V call is TRBV7-2, the J call TRBJ2-7, with TRBD2 matching 7 bases. Trimming cost V 5 bases and J 7 bases; bases outside gene matches: 17. The CDR3 loop spans 16 amino acids. Looked up from germline, CDR1 is SGHTA and CDR2 is FQGNSA. The CDR3 DNA follows: TGTGCCAGCAGCCTGGACCCGGCAGGGAGGGCTAGAGAGCAGTACTTC. Translation: CASSLDPAGRAREQYF.

This clonotype has only a few counts. The CDR3 DNA follows: TGTGCCATCAGTGAACAACAGGGATTCCACGAGCAGTACTTC. This gives the protein CAISEQQGFHEQYF. The genes are TRBV10-3 and TRBJ2-7, with D possibly TRBD1 on 6 matching bases. Deletions cut 3 bases from V and 5 bases from J, with 14 bases between. CDR1 is ENHRY, CDR2 SYGVKD, per germline. The CDR3 runs 14 residues.